This T cell receptor beta chain emerged from a study of cytotoxic CD8 clonotypes in ibrutinib-treated CLL. Across the study: A median roughly 11 months of treatment, range 6 to 36, preceded the collection of response samples. Samples had a mean of nearly 260,000 productive templates and roughly 99,000 productive rearrangements. Regarding the study as a whole: Clonality correlated strongly with circulating CD8+ T cells and exceeded age-matched healthy donors at baseline.

To note about this clone: Its cognate antigen is unknown.

V shed 0 bases and J shed 1 base, with 12 bases lying between them. Per the germline V gene, CDR1 is GTSNPN and CDR2 is SVGIG (reference sequence). CDR3 length: 15 amino acids. Target depth was 1 in 200,000 to 1 in 1 million T cells, about 10x per clonotype. Clones were sequenced by immunoSEQ multiplex PCR, and TCRdb holds only the in-frame ones, with some missing. Of around 15,000 clones detected, around 63% appear once; the ten largest clones hold about 20%. The V and J genes are TRBV30 and TRBJ1-1; the D is unclear. Sample: PBMCs, taken before ibrutinib treatment. This receptor was taken from a human donor with chronic lymphocytic leukemia. This CDR3 reads CAWSVGRVENTEAFF. Written as DNA, the CDR3 is TGTGCCTGGAGTGTAGGGCGGGTGGAGAACACTGAAGCTTTCTTT.